A single sample gave rise to the 28 T cell receptor beta chains below, sequenced in a study of blood T cell repertoires in COVID-19. Sequencing used immunoSEQ multiplex PCR; TCRdb keeps in-frame clones, though not all of them. The table shows 150,000 to 200,000 clones, with just over 85% occurring only once. Sequenced sample: PBMCs or T cells enriched from blood (not recorded which). Source of these receptors: a young woman who had recovered from COVID-19.

The chain uses TRBV6-1 and TRBJ1-3, with D maybe TRBD1 (6 bases). The germline V gene has CDR1 MNHNS and CDR2 SASEGT. CDR3 length: 16 amino acids. Trimming left V 2 bases short and J 2 bases short, with 13 bases between. CDR3 bases: TGTGCCAGCAGTGAACAGGTCAGGGGCCCTGGAAACACCATATATTTT. This translates into CASSEQVRGPGNTIYF.

This chain joins TRBV19 and TRBJ1-5; D gene ambiguous. Germline V gene lookup returns CDR1 LNHDA and CDR2 SQIVND (reference sequence). The CDR3 has 16 residues. The V end was cut by 1 base, the J end by 3 bases, with 13 bases between. The CDR3 sequence: CASSIGVWQVNQPQHF. CDR3 coding DNA: TGTGCCAGTAGTATAGGAGTGTGGCAGGTCAATCAGCCCCAGCATTTT.

This CDR3 reads CASRPNRRTGRDEQYF. In nucleotides, the CDR3 is TGTGCCAGCAGACCCAACCGGCGGACAGGGCGCGACGAGCAGTACTTC. V usage is TRBV27 and J usage is TRBJ2-7; 8 bases match TRBD1. Germline V gives CDR1 MNHEY, CDR2 SMNVEV (reference sequence). The CDR3 consists of 16 residues. V trimming: 6 bases; J trimming: 5 bases; junction bases outside the gene matches: 15.

V and J are TRBV4-1 and TRBJ2-3; TRBD1 matches at 8 bases. V shed 2 bases and J 0 bases; nucleotides not matched to a gene: 4. This CDR3 comprises 16 residues. CDR1 and CDR2 from the germline V gene are MGHRA and YSYEKL. CDR3 bases: TGCGCCAGCAGCCAATGGCAGGGGGCTAGCACAGATACGCAGTATTTT. This sequence encodes CASSQWQGASTDTQYF.

This clone was found once. The chain has TRBV20-1 and TRBJ1-2, with TRBD1 identical over 7 bases. Germline lookup yields CDR1 DFQATT and CDR2 SNEGSKA (reference sequence). The CDR3 runs to 13 residues. V shed 3 bases, J shed 5 bases, and the junction held 6 bases outside the gene matches. The CDR3 bases are TGCAGTGCTAGTGCCCGGGACAGATATGGCTACACCTTC. It codes for CSASARDRYGYTF.

The V gene is TRBV19, the J gene TRBJ1-1; 7 bases match TRBD1. Germline-derived CDR1 and CDR2 are LNHDA and SQIVND (reference sequence). Trimming at V came to 6 bases and at J to 3 bases, leaving 7 bases not matched to a gene. The CDR3 sequence is 14 residues long. The DNA of the CDR3 is TGTGCCAGTAGAGCCCAGGGGGGTGACACTGAAGCTTTCTTT. Protein: CASRAQGGDTEAFF.

This chain connects TRBV10-1 to TRBJ2-2, with 8 nucleotides matching TRBD1. Per the germline V gene, CDR1 is WNHNN and CDR2 is SYGVQD (reference sequence). V shed 4 bases, J shed 4 bases, and the junction held 5 bases outside the gene matches. The CDR3 is 15 amino acids. The CDR3 DNA reads as TGCGCCAGCAGTGCAGGGGGCGCGAGCACCGGGGAGCTGTTTTTT. Its translation: CASSAGGASTGELFF.

The chain is built from TRBV10-1 and TRBJ2-1; the match to TRBD2 covers 7 bases. The CDR3 runs to 14 residues. CDR1 and CDR2 (germline): WNHNN, SYGVQD (reference sequence). Trimming cost V 4 bases and J 8 bases; bases outside gene matches: 8. The CDR3 nucleotides read TGCGCCAGCAGTGCGGCGGGAGAGGAGGATGAGCAGTTCTTC. Residues: CASSAAGEEDEQFF.

This clone was picked up one time. The chain employs TRBV4-1 and TRBJ2-7; D might be TRBD2 (6 bases). The germline gives CDR1 MGHRA, CDR2 YSYEKL. V shed 4 bases and J shed 4 bases, with 11 bases lying between them. The CDR3 loop spans 13 amino acids. Written as DNA, the CDR3 is TGCGCCAGCAGCCCGCCTAGCGAATACGAGCAGTACTTC. This translates into CASSPPSEYEQYF.

CDR3 sequence: CASSLRVNSGNTIYF. DNA of the CDR3: TGTGCCAGCAGTTTACGTGTTAACTCTGGAAACACCATATATTTT. V usage is TRBV28 and J usage is TRBJ1-3; D not certain. Trimming removed 2 bases at V and 0 bases at J, with 8 bases between. The CDR3 is made up of 15 amino acids. Germline-derived CDR1 and CDR2 are MDHEN and SYDVKM.

CDR3 DNA sequence: TGTGCCAGCAGGGCACCAGGGGCAGTAAATGGCTACACCTTC. Amino acid sequence: CASRAPGAVNGYTF. This chain connects TRBV11-2 to TRBJ1-2; D perhaps matches TRBD1 (6 bases). There are 14 residues in the CDR3. Germline V gene lookup returns CDR1 SGHAT and CDR2 FQNNGV. The V end lost 6 bases, the J end lost 6 bases, and 17 bases lay between the germline ends.

The V gene is TRBV28, the J gene TRBJ1-1; no reliable D call. Germline values: CDR1 MDHEN, CDR2 SYDVKM. The CDR3 runs to 17 residues. V shed 3 bases and J shed 1 base, with 18 bases lying between them. DNA for the CDR3: TGTGCCAGCAGTTTCTTTTTTCGAGGGCCCGGGAACACTGAAGCTTTCTTT. This encodes CASSFFFRGPGNTEAFF.

The chain carries TRBV6-1 and TRBJ1-5, with 8 bases identical to TRBD1. After removal of 2 bases from V and 7 bases from J, the junction contained 10 bases not matched to a gene. Germline CDR1 MNHNS, CDR2 SASEGT. The length of the CDR3 is 16 residues. CDR3 in DNA: TGTGCCAGCAGTGAAAAGACAGGGGCGGGAATCCAGCCCCAGCATTTT. Translating it yields CASSEKTGAGIQPQHF.

This clone was seen only once. This chain joins TRBV10-2 and TRBJ1-1, with D perhaps TRBD1 (5 bases). The ends were cut back, 2 bases at V and 0 bases at J, with 7 bases in the middle. This CDR3 contains 14 residues. Germline CDR1 and CDR2: WSHSY and SAAADI. Here the CDR3 DNA reads TGCGCCAGCAGTGAGACAGGCATGAACACTGAAGCTTTCTTT. Translated: CASSETGMNTEAFF.

The V and J genes are TRBV5-1 and TRBJ2-5; D possibly corresponds to TRBD2 (6 bases). V was pared by 4 bases and J by 0 bases, with 10 bases between. The CDR3 has 14 amino acids. In germline, CDR1 is SGHRS, CDR2 YFSETQ. The CDR3 sequence is CASSPAGYQETQYF. CDR3 DNA: TGCGCCAGCAGCCCAGCGGGCTACCAAGAGACCCAGTACTTC.

The rearrangement links TRBV13 to TRBJ1-2; possible D gene TRBD1, 5 bases. CDR1 is PRHDT and CDR2 is FYEKMQ in the germline V gene (reference sequence). The CDR3 has 15 residues. Trimming took off 1 base at V and 4 bases at J, with 13 bases between the two ends. The CDR3 sequence is CASSLVSPGVYGYTF. CDR3 sequence (DNA): TGTGCCAGCAGCTTAGTTTCCCCGGGGGTCTATGGCTACACCTTC.

This sequence joins TRBV11-1 and TRBJ2-7; D may be TRBD1 (6 bases). The V end lost 5 bases, the J end lost 9 bases, and 14 bases lay between the germline ends. The CDR3 loop spans 12 amino acids. CDR1 and CDR2 from the germline V gene are SGHAT and FQDESV (reference sequence). As DNA, the CDR3 is TGTGCCAGCAGCCATGAACAGGGCTGGCAGTACTTC. Amino acid sequence: CASSHEQGWQYF.

The V call is TRBV24-1, the J call TRBJ1-1; the D gene is possibly TRBD1 (6 bases). CDR3 length: 11 residues. Germline V gene sequence: CDR1 KGHDR, CDR2 SFDVKD. V lost 7 bases to trimming and J lost 11 bases, with 13 bases between them. The CDR3 loop reads CATSQGTKAFF. CDR3 nucleotides: TGTGCCACCAGCCAAGGGACAAAGGCTTTCTTT.

The chain links TRBV19 to TRBJ2-6; D perhaps matches TRBD2 (6 bases). The CDR3 contains 15 residues. In germline, CDR1 is LNHDA, CDR2 SQIVND (reference sequence). The V and J ends lost 6 bases and 4 bases respectively, with 13 bases between them. The CDR3 DNA reads as TGTGCCAGTAGCGACGGGGGTGTGGGGGCCAACGTCCTGACTTTC. Its translation is CASSDGGVGANVLTF.

This rearrangement joins TRBV10-3 to TRBJ2-5; TRBD1 matches 7 bases. The V and J ends lost 4 bases and 4 bases, in that order; junction bases with no gene match: 12. Germline V gene data show CDR1 as ENHRY and CDR2 as SYGVKD. The CDR3 runs 16 residues. CDR3 bases: TGTGCCATCAGTGGACAGGGCACGTTCATCCGAGAGACCCAGTACTTC. Translating gives CAISGQGTFIRETQYF.

The chain has TRBV7-6 and TRBJ1-2; 9 positions agree with TRBD1. Trimming cost V 5 bases and J 3 bases; bases outside gene matches: 1. Germline assignment: CDR1 SGHVS and CDR2 FNYEAQ. The length of the CDR3 is 13 residues. In nucleotides, the CDR3 is TGTGCCAGCAGCCGGACAGGGGACTATGGCTACACCTTC. It is translated as CASSRTGDYGYTF.

The chain recombines TRBV7-2 with TRBJ2-7, with TRBD2 identical over 8 bases. CDR3 size: 14 residues. V lost 3 bases, J lost 5 bases, and 6 bases stayed unmatched. In germline, CDR1 is SGHTA, CDR2 FQGNSA. The CDR3 loop reads CASSLDGGADEQYF. CDR3 nucleotide sequence: TGTGCCAGCAGCTTGGACGGGGGGGCCGACGAGCAGTACTTC.

The chain is built from TRBV7-2 and TRBJ2-5; TRBD2 aligns across 15 bases. There are 17 residues in the CDR3. After removal of 5 bases from V and 5 bases from J, the junction contained 9 bases not matched to a gene. Germline CDR1 and CDR2: SGHTA and FQGNSA. The CDR3 DNA reads as TGTGCCAGCAGCCAAGGACTAGCGGGGGGGCTGAGGGAGACCCAGTACTTC. Protein sequence: CASSQGLAGGLRETQYF.

This clone was picked up a small number of times. The rearrangement links TRBV5-1 to TRBJ2-7; perhaps TRBD2 as D (5 bases). The CDR3 runs to 13 residues. Trimming removed 4 bases at V and 7 bases at J, with 15 bases between. The germline gives CDR1 SGHRS, CDR2 YFSETQ. The CDR3 sequence: CASSLAPEGEQYF. The CDR3 DNA sequence: TGCGCCAGCAGCCTAGCACCCGAGGGAGAGCAGTACTTC.

The V and J genes are TRBV9 and TRBJ1-1; 9 bases line up with TRBD1. The CDR3 extends over 14 amino acids. V lost 3 bases to trimming and J lost 5 bases; unmatched junction nucleotides: 5. The germline gives CDR1 SGDLS, CDR2 YYNGEE. As DNA, the CDR3 is TGTGCCAGCAGCGAAGGACAGGGGCGAACTGAAGCTTTCTTT. Translation gives CASSEGQGRTEAFF.

This chain uses TRBV2 with TRBJ2-7; 8 bases are a match to TRBD2. The CDR3 has 12 amino acids. Germline V lookup: CDR1 SNHLY, CDR2 FYNNEI. V dropped 8 bases and J dropped 6; count of bases not matched to a gene: 6. The CDR3 bases are TGTGCCAGCTTAGGACTAGCTTTCGAGCAGTACTTC. Its translation is CASLGLAFEQYF.

This chain links TRBV21-1 with TRBJ2-1; the DNA was not used to check the table's D call, TRBD2. TRBV21-1 is a recognized pseudogene. CDR3 size: 18 residues. DNA for the CDR3: TGTGCCAGCAGCAAAATGGGGTTAGCGGGAGCCAGGGACAATGAGCAGTTCTTC. Amino acid sequence: CASSKMGLAGARDNEQFF.

J is TRBJ1-2 and V is TRBV5-1; 10 bases are a match to TRBD1. V lost 4 bases to trimming and J lost 2 bases; unmatched junction nucleotides: 11. The CDR3 runs 17 residues. The germline gives CDR1 SGHRS, CDR2 YFSETQ. The CDR3 protein is CASSPWTGGIDNYGYTF. The CDR3 nucleotides read TGCGCCAGCAGCCCATGGACAGGGGGGATAGACAACTATGGCTACACCTTC. Combining the CDR3 with reference TRBV5-1 and TRBJ1-2 gives the whole variable domain KAGVTQTPRYLIKTRGQQVTLSCSPISGHRSVSWYQQTPGQGLQFLFEYFSETQRNKGNFPGRFSGRQFSNSRSEMNVSTLELGDSALYLCASSPWTGGIDNYGYTFGSGTRLTVV.